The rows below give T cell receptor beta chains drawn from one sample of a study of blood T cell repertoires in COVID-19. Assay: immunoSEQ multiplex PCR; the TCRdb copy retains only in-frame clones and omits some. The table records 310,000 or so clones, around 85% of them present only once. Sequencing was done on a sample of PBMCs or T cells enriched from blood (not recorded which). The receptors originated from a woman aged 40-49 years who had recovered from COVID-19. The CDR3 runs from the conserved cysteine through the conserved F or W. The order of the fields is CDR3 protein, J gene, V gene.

CASSLGGGSDTQYF | TRBJ2-3 | TRBV7-3
CASSLLGYEQYF | TRBJ2-7 | TRBV7-9
CASSPEGLVGDEQYF | TRBJ2-7 | TRBV10-1
CASSWVPLAGGFEQYF | TRBJ2-7 | TRBV7-2
CASSFGGNTEAFF | TRBJ1-1 | TRBV12-3/TRBV12-4
CASSLNPGGGELFF | TRBJ2-2 | TRBV7-3
CASTPSGANTGELFF | TRBJ2-2 | TRBV9
CASSRTGLAGKETQYF | TRBJ2-5 | TRBV2
CASSEALRGSGANVLTF | TRBJ2-6 | TRBV2
CASSFDPSGRRLGELFF | TRBJ2-2 | TRBV28
CASSHSSTSTDTQYF | TRBJ2-3 | TRBV3-1/TRBV3-2
CASSPRQTAGTEAFF | TRBJ1-1 | TRBV28
CASIPDRWEKLFF | TRBJ1-4 | TRBV21-1
CAWSLGAWEQFF | TRBJ2-1 | TRBV30
CAWSVQLGTNEKLFF | TRBJ1-4 | TRBV30
CASRLAGRFYEQYF | TRBJ2-7 | TRBV28
CAWSAQTGDTQYF | TRBJ2-3 | TRBV30
CASSSDRGNEQYF | TRBJ2-7 | TRBV7-2
CASSKRDGETQYF | TRBJ2-5 | TRBV6-5
CASRRFTDSNQPQHF | TRBJ1-5 | TRBV2
CATSGLGRLDYNEQFF | TRBJ2-1 | TRBV15
CASSLSGLAVYEQYF | TRBJ2-7 | TRBV7-2
CASSRGSQVQPQHF | TRBJ1-5 | TRBV6-5
CASSQDGGTNQPQHF | TRBJ1-5 | TRBV4-1
CASSRSGTDTQYF | TRBJ2-3 | TRBV6-4
CATSSRNPSYEQYF | TRBJ2-7 | TRBV15
CTHKVPGGPETQYF | TRBJ2-5 | TRBV1
CASSPNRDRGNSEQYF | TRBJ2-7 | TRBV18
CASSRGRYEQYF | TRBJ2-7 | TRBV7-7
CASSQAQNEKLFF | TRBJ1-4 | TRBV3-1/TRBV3-2
CASSLASGGSYGYTF | TRBJ1-2 | TRBV5-1
CASSQQGYEQYF | TRBJ2-7 | TRBV7-9
CASSQDGTGGEAFF | TRBJ1-1 | TRBV4-3
CASSHNGGGGNQPQHF | TRBJ1-5 | TRBV3-1/TRBV3-2
CASSHPGQQNSPLHF | TRBJ1-6 | TRBV7-9
CASSQHFDSSYEQYF | TRBJ2-7 | TRBV6-2/TRBV6-3
CASSAKLDNEQFF | TRBJ2-1 | TRBV9
CASPGLAEMNTGELFF | TRBJ2-2 | TRBV7-2
CASSIAKAGADTQYF | TRBJ2-3 | TRBV19
CASSPRGDYEQYF | TRBJ2-7 | TRBV18
CATSEHVASSYNEQFF | TRBJ2-1 | TRBV24-1
CASSLVRTGVEAFF | TRBJ1-1 | TRBV11-3
CASSQVVGGPETQYF | TRBJ2-5 | TRBV4-1
CASSLDIRVRSFEQYF | TRBJ2-7 | TRBV11-2
CASSPGDKAEETQYF | TRBJ2-5 | TRBV4-2
CAWSTRDRGLHGYTF | TRBJ1-2 | TRBV30
CASSLSTGDTQYF | TRBJ2-3 | TRBV27
CASSAGTSGATSTDTQYF | TRBJ2-3 | TRBV5-4